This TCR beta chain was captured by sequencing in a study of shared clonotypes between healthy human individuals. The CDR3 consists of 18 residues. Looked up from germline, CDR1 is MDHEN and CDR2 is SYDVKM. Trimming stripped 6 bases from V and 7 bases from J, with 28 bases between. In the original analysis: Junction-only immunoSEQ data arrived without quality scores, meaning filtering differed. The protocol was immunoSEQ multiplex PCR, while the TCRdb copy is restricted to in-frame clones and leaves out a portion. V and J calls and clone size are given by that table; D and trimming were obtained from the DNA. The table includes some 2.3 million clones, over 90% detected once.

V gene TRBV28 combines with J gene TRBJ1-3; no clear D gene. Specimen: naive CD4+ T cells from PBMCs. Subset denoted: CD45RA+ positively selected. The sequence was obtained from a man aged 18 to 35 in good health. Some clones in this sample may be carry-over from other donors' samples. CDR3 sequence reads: CASREGSHPLTGGNTIYF. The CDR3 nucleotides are TGTGCCAGCAGAGAAGGCAGTCATCCTTTAACGGGAGGTAACACCATATATTTT.